This TCR beta chain was profiled in a study of CD8 T cells in Susac syndrome (dated by TCRdb to between 2017 and 2020). Turning to the overall study: Whether CD8+ T cell activation and differentiation in Susac syndrome was antigen driven was tested using repertoire sequencing. The research as a whole found: The number of individuals in the TCR sequencing and HLA analysis was recognized as being relatively small.

RNA was extracted using the RNeasy kit, and about 0.5 to 1 microgram was reverse transcribed with random hexamers. TCR beta CDR3 regions were amplified with the immunoSEQ multiplex PCR assay covering 54 Vbeta and 13 Jbeta segments. PCR amplification bias was corrected using a synthetic template baseline for primer optimization and computational correction. The published analysis was carried out like this. Reads were assigned to V, D and J genes according to IMGT and analyzed in immunoSEQ Analyzer, with only productive sequences retained. To calculate clonality, Shannon entropy was normalized by log2 of the number of productive unique sequences and then subtracted from one. For each patient and control, public and private clones were evaluated among the 100 most prevalent clones. Clones were defined as Susac-specific if absent from the healthy and MS cohorts, from 1052 published viral clones and from other ImmuneACCESS disease sequences. TCRdb itself trimmed the public reads at Q25 with fastp, ran MiXCR and retained productive beta chains. For every CDR3 protein sequence, its rows merge into one entry that carries the most common genes and DNA. TCRdb, not the authors, supplied the V and J calls. The sample has 230,000 or so distinct CDR3 sequences on record, around 96% of them singletons. Around 0.099% of the sample comes from the top ten.

About this clonotype: Its recognized antigen is unknown. No much larger clonotype is one base removed from it; base qualities were not supplied.

Peripheral blood CD8+ and CD4+ T cells from healthy donors, Susac syndrome patients and multiple sclerosis patients were profiled by high-throughput TCR beta sequencing. The multiple sclerosis controls were treatment-naive patients whose relapsing-remitting disease, either stable or active, fulfilled the revised McDonald criteria. Bulk CD8+ and CD4+ T cells were purified by magnetic negative isolation, whereas CD8+ TEMRA cells were enriched by FACS. Blood was collected in EDTA tubes and processed within 24 hours, with PBMCs isolated through density gradient centrifugation. PBMCs intended for TCR sequencing were frozen in liquid nitrogen and were later thawed in a 37 degrees C water bath. The sorted or isolated CD4+, CD8+ and CD8+ TEMRA cells reached a purity of at least 90%. Counted from cysteine to phenylalanine, this CDR3 has 14 amino acids. Only the CDR3 DNA stays, 42 bases, in frame from base 1. The CDR1 and CDR2 encoded by the germline V gene are KGHSH and LQKENI. A distance of 12 bases separates the germline ends of V and J, which lose 0 bases and 6 bases respectively.

The source material was CD4+ T cells from PBMCs. This receptor chain uses TRBV18 and TRBJ2-7; the D gene is perhaps TRBD1, from 5 matching bases. The clonotype comes from a human donor with multiple sclerosis. The CDR3 protein: CASSPPTGWAEQYF. The nucleotides are TGTGCCAGCTCACCACCAACAGGTTGGGCCGAGCAGTACTTC. The CDR3 plus the reference TRBV18 and TRBJ2-7 genes for the other parts give the full variable domain: NAGVMQNPRHLVRRRGQEARLRCSPMKGHSHVYWYRQLPEEGLKFMVYLQKENIIDESGMPKERFSAEFPKEGPSILRIQQVVRGDSAAYFCASSPPTGWAEQYFGPGTRLTVT.